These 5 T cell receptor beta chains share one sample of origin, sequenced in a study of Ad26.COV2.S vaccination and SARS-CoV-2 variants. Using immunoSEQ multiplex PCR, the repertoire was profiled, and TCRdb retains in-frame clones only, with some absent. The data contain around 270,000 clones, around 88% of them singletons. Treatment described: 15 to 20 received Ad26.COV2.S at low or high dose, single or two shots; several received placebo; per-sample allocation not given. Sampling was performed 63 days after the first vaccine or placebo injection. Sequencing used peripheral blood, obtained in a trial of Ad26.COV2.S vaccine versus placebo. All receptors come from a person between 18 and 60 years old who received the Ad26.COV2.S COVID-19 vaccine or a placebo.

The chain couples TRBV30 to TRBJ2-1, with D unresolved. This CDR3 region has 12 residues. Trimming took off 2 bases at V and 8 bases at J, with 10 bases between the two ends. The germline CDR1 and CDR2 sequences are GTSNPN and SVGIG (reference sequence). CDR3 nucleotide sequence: TGTGCCTGGAGTTTGGGTATCGATGAGCAGTTCTTC. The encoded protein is CAWSLGIDEQFF.

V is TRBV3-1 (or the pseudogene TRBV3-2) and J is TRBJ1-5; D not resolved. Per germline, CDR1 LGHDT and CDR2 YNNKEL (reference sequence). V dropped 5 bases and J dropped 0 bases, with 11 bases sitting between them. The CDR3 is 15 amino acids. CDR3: CASSLGQYSNQPQHF. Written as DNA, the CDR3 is TGTGCCAGCAGCTTAGGGCAGTATAGCAATCAGCCCCAGCATTTT.

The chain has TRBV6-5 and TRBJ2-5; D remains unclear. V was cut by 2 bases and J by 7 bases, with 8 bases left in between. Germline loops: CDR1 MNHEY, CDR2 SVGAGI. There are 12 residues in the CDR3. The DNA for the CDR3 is TGTGCCAGCAGTTACGAGAGTGGGACCCAGTACTTC. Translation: CASSYESGTQYF.

CDR3: CASLDTEHNEQFF. In DNA form, the CDR3 reads TGCGCCAGTTTGGACACAGAACACAATGAGCAGTTCTTC. This rearrangement joins TRBV10-1 to TRBJ2-1, with D perhaps matching TRBD1 (5 bases). This CDR3 comprises 13 residues. Germline V gene lookup returns CDR1 WNHNN and CDR2 SYGVQD (reference sequence). With 9 bases removed from V and 5 bases from J, the gap between germline ends came to 14 bases.

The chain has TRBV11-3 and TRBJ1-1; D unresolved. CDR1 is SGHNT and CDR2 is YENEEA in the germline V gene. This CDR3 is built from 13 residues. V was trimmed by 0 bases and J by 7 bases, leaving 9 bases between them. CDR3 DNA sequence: TGTGCCAGCAGCTTAGAATTCGGTGGTGAAGCTTTCTTT. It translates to CASSLEFGGEAFF. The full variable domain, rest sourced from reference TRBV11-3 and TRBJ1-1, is EAGVVQSPRYKIIEKKQPVAFWCNPISGHNTLYWYLQNLGQGPELLIRYENEEAVDDSQLPKDRFSAERLKGVDSTLKIQPAELGDSAVYLCASSLEFGGEAFFGQGTRLTVV.